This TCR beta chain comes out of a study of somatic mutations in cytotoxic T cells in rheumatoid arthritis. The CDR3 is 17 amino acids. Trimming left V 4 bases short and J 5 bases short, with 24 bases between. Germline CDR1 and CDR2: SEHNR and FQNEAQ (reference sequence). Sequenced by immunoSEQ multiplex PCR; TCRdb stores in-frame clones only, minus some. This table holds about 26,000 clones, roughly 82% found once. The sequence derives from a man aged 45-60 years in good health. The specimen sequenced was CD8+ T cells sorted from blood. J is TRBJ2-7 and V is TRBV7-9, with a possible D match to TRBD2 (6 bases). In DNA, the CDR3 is TGTGCCAGCAGCTCAAAGAGTGGGACTCCGGCCCGGAACGAGCAGTACTTC. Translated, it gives CASSSKSGTPARNEQYF.